This record looks at one TCR beta chain sequence and its context. Its specificity is not known. Germline CDR1 and CDR2: SGHTA and FQGNSA. The CDR3 extends over 19 amino acids. Trimming took 0 bases from V and 4 from J; bases not matched to a gene: 10. The sample belongs to a study of Tregs in tolerant kidney transplant recipients. Whole-study results and caveats: Tolerant patients' donor-specific Tregs expanded beyond overall Tregs, suggesting antigen-driven growth.

Clones were read by immunoSEQ multiplex PCR, and TCRdb kept only the in-frame ones, dropping some. The table records tens of thousands of clones, approximately 85% of them present only once. V usage is TRBV7-2 and J usage is TRBJ1-6; 9 bases are a match to TRBD1. The sample was Tregs from blood, taken before the transplant. This sequence was found in a human donor who received a combined kidney and bone marrow transplant. Written as DNA, the CDR3 is TGTGCCAGCAGCTTAGCATTCCTCGGGACAGGGTATTATAATTCACCCCTCCACTTT. The encoded protein is CASSLAFLGTGYYNSPLHF.